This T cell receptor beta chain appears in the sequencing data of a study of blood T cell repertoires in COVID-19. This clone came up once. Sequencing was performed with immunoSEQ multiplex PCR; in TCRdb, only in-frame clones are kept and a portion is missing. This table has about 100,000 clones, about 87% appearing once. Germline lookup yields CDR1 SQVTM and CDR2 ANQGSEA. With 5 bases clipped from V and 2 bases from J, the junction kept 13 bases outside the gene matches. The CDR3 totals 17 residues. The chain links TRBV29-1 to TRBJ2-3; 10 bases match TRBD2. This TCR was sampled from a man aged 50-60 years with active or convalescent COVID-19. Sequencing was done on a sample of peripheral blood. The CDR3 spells CSVTSGATLRNTDTQYF. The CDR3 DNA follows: TGCAGCGTTACTAGCGGGGCCACATTAAGAAACACAGATACGCAGTATTTT.